This passage covers 16 T cell receptor beta chains from one sample sequenced in a study of cytomegalovirus exposure and HLA in healthy donors. The PCR contained 60 Vbeta and 13 Jbeta primers. The protocol was immunoSEQ multiplex PCR, while the TCRdb copy is restricted to in-frame clones and leaves out a portion. The sample carries about 160,000 clones, 84% recorded once. Sequenced: PBMCs. The receptors were gathered from a man aged 50 to 59 in good health and CMV-seropositive.

The V gene is TRBV12-5, the J gene TRBJ2-7; D is ambiguous. The CDR3 has 15 amino acids. V was pared by 4 bases and J by 2 bases, with 15 bases between. Germline CDR1 LGHNT, CDR2 FRNRAP. Here the CDR3 reads CASGSARSETYEQYF. CDR3 sequence (DNA): TGTGCTAGTGGTTCCGCGAGGTCCGAGACCTACGAGCAGTACTTC. Variable domain in full (rest from reference TRBV12-5 and TRBJ2-7): DARVTQTPRHKVTEMGQEVTMRCQPILGHNTVFWYRQTMMQGLELLAYFRNRAPLDDSGMPKDRFSAEMPDATLATLKIQPSEPRDSAVYFCASGSARSETYEQYFGPGTRLTVT.

The chain has TRBV10-3 and TRBJ2-3, with TRBD2 matching 8 bases. The CDR3 has 15 residues. Germline CDR1 reads ENHRY; CDR2 reads SYGVKD. Trimming took 7 bases from V and 0 from J; bases not matched to a gene: 6. CDR3 protein: CAINAGGPSTDTQYF. CDR3 DNA: TGTGCCATCAATGCGGGAGGACCTAGCACAGATACGCAGTATTTT.

This clone has only one observation. The rearrangement links TRBV29-1 to TRBJ2-7; D might be TRBD1 (5 bases). Deletions cut 5 bases from V and 3 bases from J, with 8 bases between. The CDR3 runs to 11 residues. Per the germline V gene, CDR1 is SQVTM and CDR2 is ANQGSEA. CDR3 sequence (DNA): TGCAGCGTTAGCGACAGCTACGAGCAGTACGTC. This gives the protein CSVSDSYEQYV.

The chain combines TRBV5-1 with TRBJ2-2; D is possibly TRBD2 (5 bases). This CDR3 comprises 15 residues. CDR1 SGHRS and CDR2 YFSETQ come from the germline V gene. V was cut by 0 bases and J by 5 bases, with 11 bases left in between. CDR3 in DNA: TGCGCCAGCAGCTTGGTTGGGGAGAGAACCGGGGAGCTGTTTTTT. It yields the protein CASSLVGERTGELFF.

This clone was seen a single time. This chain uses TRBV21-1 with TRBJ2-7; the DNA was not compared with TRBD2, the D call given in the table. TRBV21-1 is recorded as a pseudogene. The CDR3 totals 11 residues. CDR3 sequence reads: CARDLVDEQYF. The DNA of the CDR3 is TGTGCCAGGGACTTAGTAGACGAGCAGTACTTC.

The V call is TRBV9, the J call TRBJ2-5, with 10 positions matching TRBD2. CDR3 size: 18 residues. J lost 4 bases, V lost 4 bases, and 16 bases had no gene match. Germline CDR1 reads SGDLS; CDR2 reads YYNGEE. The CDR3 reads CASSPRRPSGGAGETQYF. The CDR3 nucleotides are TGTGCCAGCAGCCCTAGAAGGCCCAGCGGGGGGGCGGGAGAGACCCAGTACTTC.

The J gene is TRBJ2-5, the V gene TRBV19, with a possible D match to TRBD1 (5 bases). The V gene lost 0 bases and the J gene lost 2 bases, with 7 bases spanning the gap. CDR1 and CDR2 from the germline V gene are LNHDA and SQIVND (reference sequence). CDR3 length: 14 residues. The CDR3 spells CASSIEGAQETQYF. CDR3 nucleotides: TGTGCCAGTAGTATAGAAGGGGCTCAAGAGACCCAGTACTTC.

This clone was recorded once. The J gene is TRBJ2-7, the V gene TRBV7-2; 9 bases match TRBD1. V lost 0 bases to trimming and J lost 2 bases; unmatched junction nucleotides: 5. The CDR3 contains 16 residues. Germline lookup yields CDR1 SGHTA and CDR2 FQGNSA. CDR3 loop: CASSLASTGGAYEQYV. The CDR3 DNA follows: TGTGCCAGCAGCTTAGCGTCAACAGGGGGCGCCTACGAGCAGTACGTC.

The chain uses TRBV7-7 and TRBJ2-1, with D perhaps matching TRBD1 (6 bases). The V gene's germline CDR1 is SSHAT and CDR2 FNYEAQ (reference sequence). The V gene lost 5 bases and the J gene lost 10 bases, with 15 bases spanning the gap. This CDR3 is built from 13 residues. In DNA form, the CDR3 reads TGTGCCAGCAGCCGAAGCCGGACAGCCGAGCAGTTCTTC. Translated, it gives CASSRSRTAEQFF. The whole variable domain, remainder taken from reference TRBV7-7 and TRBJ2-1, is GAGVSQSPRYKVTKRGQDVTLRCDPISSHATLYWYQQALGQGPEFLTYFNYEAQPDKSGLPSDRFSAERPEGSISTLTIQRTEQRDSAMYRCASSRSRTAEQFFGPGTRLTVL.

The rearrangement joins TRBV11-2 to TRBJ1-1; TRBD1 is a possible D gene (6 bases). Trimming stripped 5 bases from V and 5 bases from J, with 15 bases between. The CDR3 runs 14 residues. Per the germline V gene, CDR1 is SGHAT and CDR2 is FQNNGV. CDR3 amino acids: CASSARQVGTEAFF. CDR3 nucleotides: TGTGCCAGCAGCGCCCGACAGGTAGGGACTGAAGCTTTCTTT.

The rearrangement uses TRBV11-2 and TRBJ2-7, with 11 bases fitting TRBD1. This CDR3 contains 15 residues. Trimming took 5 bases from V and 0 from J; bases not matched to a gene: 3. Germline assignment: CDR1 SGHAT and CDR2 FQNNGV. CDR3 coding DNA: TGTGCCAGCAGCCAGGGACAGGGGGTCTCCTACGAGCAGTACTTC. It codes for CASSQGQGVSYEQYF.

V is TRBV4-1 and J is TRBJ2-1; 9 bases are a match to TRBD1. V dropped 1 base and J dropped 12; count of bases not matched to a gene: 13. This CDR3 is built from 16 residues. Germline loops: CDR1 MGHRA, CDR2 YSYEKL. The CDR3 reads CASSQAGTGPIEGQFF. The CDR3 nucleotides read TGCGCCAGCAGCCAAGCCGGGACAGGGCCCATCGAGGGGCAGTTCTTC.

This clone showed up just once. The rearrangement links TRBV29-1 to TRBJ2-5, with TRBD1 identical over 9 bases. The CDR3 totals 14 residues. The trim removed 1 base at V and 8 bases at J, leaving 8 bases unmatched. CDR1 is SQVTM and CDR2 is ANQGSEA in the germline V gene. CDR3 protein: CSVEVVQGAGTQYF. The CDR3 DNA sequence: TGCAGCGTTGAAGTTGTACAGGGGGCCGGAACCCAGTACTTC.

The rearrangement joins TRBV5-1 to TRBJ1-2; 10 positions agree with TRBD1. Germline CDR1 reads SGHRS; CDR2 reads YFSETQ. The CDR3 contains 13 residues. With V trimmed by 4 bases and J by 6 bases, 3 bases remained unmatched. CDR3 nucleotide sequence: TGCGCCAGCAGCGGGACAGGGGACGATGGCTACACCTTC. Its translation is CASSGTGDDGYTF.

The rearrangement uses TRBV6-1 and TRBJ1-1, with TRBD1 matching 7 bases. The germline V gene encodes CDR1 MNHNS and CDR2 SASEGT. V was pared by 6 bases and J by 2 bases, with 6 bases of the junction left unmatched. The CDR3 consists of 14 residues. Written as DNA, the CDR3 is TGTGCCAGCAGAATACAGGGGACCAACACTGAAGCTTTCTTT. Protein: CASRIQGTNTEAFF.

The CDR3 DNA reads TGTGCCAGTAGCCACGACAGGGGCAAGCAAGAGACCCAGTACTTC. Translating gives CASSHDRGKQETQYF. This chain links TRBV19 with TRBJ2-5; 8 positions match TRBD1. The CDR3 length is 15 residues. After removal of 6 bases from V and 2 bases from J, the junction contained 8 bases not matched to a gene. CDR1 and CDR2 (germline): LNHDA, SQIVND (reference sequence).